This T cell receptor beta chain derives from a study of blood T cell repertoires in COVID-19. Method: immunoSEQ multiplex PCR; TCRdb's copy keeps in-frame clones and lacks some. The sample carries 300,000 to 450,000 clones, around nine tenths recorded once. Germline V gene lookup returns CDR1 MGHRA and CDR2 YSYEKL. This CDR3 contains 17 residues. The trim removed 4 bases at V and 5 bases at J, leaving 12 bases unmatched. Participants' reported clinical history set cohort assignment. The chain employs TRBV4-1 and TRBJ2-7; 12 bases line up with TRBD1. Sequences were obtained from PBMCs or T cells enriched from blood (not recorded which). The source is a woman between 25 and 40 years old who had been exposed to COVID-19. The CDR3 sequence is CASSLKVRDRGLHEQYF. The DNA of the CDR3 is TGCGCCAGCAGCCTTAAGGTACGGGACAGGGGGCTCCACGAGCAGTACTTC.